This is a list of T cell receptor beta chains from one sample in a study of cytomegalovirus exposure and HLA in healthy donors. Assay used: immunoSEQ multiplex PCR; TCRdb lists only in-frame clones, some missing. The table lists over 110,000 clones, 75% to 85% of them singletons, with approximately 2.8% in the top ten. The sequencing sample was made of PBMCs. All receptors derive from a female donor in good health and CMV-seronegative. Both conserved end residues are part of each CDR3. The order of the fields is D gene, clone size, J gene, V gene, CDR3 protein, CDR3 DNA. A D gene is named only where the DNA matches it firmly. A row's size may be missing; if present it is once, few, many or a size class.

D gene: TRBD2; clone size: -; J gene: TRBJ2-3; V gene: TRBV7-9; CDR3 protein: CASSSRTSGSTDTQYF; CDR3 DNA: TGTGCCAGCAGCTCCCGGACTAGCGGGAGCACAGATACGCAGTATTTT
D gene: -; clone size: -; J gene: TRBJ1-4; V gene: TRBV5-4; CDR3 protein: CASSLTGAKKANEKLFF; CDR3 DNA: TGTGCCAGCAGCCTTACAGGAGCCAAGAAGGCTAATGAAAAACTGTTTTTT
D gene: -; clone size: -; J gene: TRBJ1-3; V gene: TRBV13; CDR3 protein: CASSSQGSVGNTIYF; CDR3 DNA: TGTGCCAGCAGCTCACAGGGATCGGTTGGAAACACCATATATTTT
D gene: -; clone size: -; J gene: TRBJ1-2; V gene: TRBV7-9; CDR3 protein: CASSLGSEKLNYGYTF; CDR3 DNA: TGTGCCAGCAGCTTAGGCAGCGAAAAACTCAACTATGGCTACACCTTC
D gene: -; clone size: -; J gene: TRBJ2-5; V gene: TRBV10-3; CDR3 protein: CAISESGQQETQYF; CDR3 DNA: TGTGCCATCAGTGAGTCTGGACAGCAAGAGACCCAGTACTTC
D gene: -; clone size: -; J gene: TRBJ2-7; V gene: TRBV30; CDR3 protein: CAWSEKGESKQYF; CDR3 DNA: TGTGCCTGGAGTGAAAAAGGAGAGAGTAAGCAGTACTTC
D gene: TRBD2; clone size: -; J gene: TRBJ2-1; V gene: TRBV7-8; CDR3 protein: CASSSSGAYNEQFF; CDR3 DNA: TGTGCCAGCAGCTCTAGCGGAGCCTACAATGAGCAGTTCTTC
D gene: TRBD1; clone size: -; J gene: TRBJ2-7; V gene: TRBV7-8; CDR3 protein: CASSLSQGVVTEQYF; CDR3 DNA: TGTGCCAGCAGCTTGAGCCAGGGGGTAGTGACCGAGCAGTACTTC
D gene: -; clone size: few; J gene: TRBJ2-7; V gene: TRBV11-3; CDR3 protein: CASSPLRDSSYEQYF; CDR3 DNA: TGTGCCAGCAGCCCCTTGCGGGACAGCTCCTACGAGCAGTACTTC
D gene: TRBD1; clone size: -; J gene: TRBJ1-2; V gene: TRBV30; CDR3 protein: CASMGQGYGYTF; CDR3 DNA: TGTGCCTCAATGGGACAGGGCTATGGCTACACCTTC
D gene: TRBD1; clone size: -; J gene: TRBJ2-7; V gene: TRBV28; CDR3 protein: CASSSLLTGTGLYEQYF; CDR3 DNA: TGTGCCAGCAGTTCCTTACTCACCGGGACAGGGCTATACGAGCAGTACTTC
D gene: -; clone size: -; J gene: TRBJ1-2; V gene: TRBV12-5; CDR3 protein: CASGLNSYGYTF; CDR3 DNA: TGTGCTAGTGGTTTGAACAGCTATGGCTACACCTTC
D gene: TRBD2; clone size: -; J gene: TRBJ2-3; V gene: TRBV9; CDR3 protein: CASSLGVGGEQYF; CDR3 DNA: TGTGCCAGCAGCCTCGGGGTGGGGGGGGAGCAGTATTTT
D gene: -; clone size: -; J gene: TRBJ2-7; V gene: TRBV7-9; CDR3 protein: CASSSVGDEQYF; CDR3 DNA: TGTGCCAGCAGCTCAGTAGGGGACGAGCAGTACTTC
D gene: TRBD1; clone size: -; J gene: TRBJ1-2; V gene: TRBV4-1; CDR3 protein: CASSQQPGQSSGGYTF; CDR3 DNA: TGCGCCAGCAGCCAGCAACCGGGACAGAGCTCGGGTGGCTACACCTTC
D gene: TRBD1; clone size: -; J gene: TRBJ1-1; V gene: TRBV25-1; CDR3 protein: CASRADRGDTEAFF; CDR3 DNA: TGTGCCAGCAGGGCCGACAGGGGGGACACTGAAGCTTTCTTT
D gene: -; clone size: -; J gene: TRBJ1-2; V gene: TRBV29-1; CDR3 protein: CSFHHPGYGYTF; CDR3 DNA: TGCAGCTTCCACCACCCGGGTTATGGCTACACCTTC